These T cell receptor beta chains were read from a single sample in a study of cytomegalovirus exposure and HLA in healthy donors. The assay was immunoSEQ multiplex PCR, and TCRdb's table has in-frame clones only and misses some. The data show about 160,000 clones, with 75% seen just once and around 2.4% held by the top ten. The sample consisted of PBMCs. These receptors originate from a female donor in good health and CMV-seronegative. Each CDR3 is given with its conserved first and last residue. Fields, in order: D gene, V gene, J gene, clone size, CDR3 length, CDR3 DNA, CDR3 protein. The D gene is left open where the match is weak. Clone size is given for some rows only: seen once, a few or many times, or a class if the clone is expanded.

D: .
V: TRBV19
J: TRBJ1-2
size: .
length: 13
DNA: TGTGCCAGTAGTATTGGGGAGTCGAACGGCTACACCTTC
CDR3: CASSIGESNGYTF

D: .
V: TRBV25-1
J: TRBJ1-2
size: .
length: 14
DNA: TGTGCCAGCAGTGTTACAGGGCAGCGCTATGGCTACACCTTC
CDR3: CASSVTGQRYGYTF

D: .
V: TRBV15
J: TRBJ2-3
size: once
length: 15
DNA: TGTGCCACCAGCAGTGTAAGGACTAGCACAGATACGCAGTATTTT
CDR3: CATSSVRTSTDTQYF

D: TRBD1
V: TRBV28
J: TRBJ2-7
size: few
length: 15
DNA: TGTGCCAGCAGTTTTCCCCGGACAGGGGGGTACGAGCAGTACTTC
CDR3: CASSFPRTGGYEQYF

D: TRBD1
V: TRBV19
J: TRBJ2-7
size: .
length: 14
DNA: TGTGCCTCCGGACGGTCAGGGGGCGCCTACGAGCAGTACTTC
CDR3: CASGRSGGAYEQYF

D: TRBD1
V: TRBV7-7
J: TRBJ1-4
size: .
length: 15
DNA: TGTGCTAGCAGCTTAGGACAGGGGAGGAATGAAAAACTGTTTTTT
CDR3: CASSLGQGRNEKLFF

D: .
V: TRBV5-5
J: TRBJ1-3
size: .
length: 16
DNA: TGTGCCAGCAGCTTGGGCGGGGCCAGCTCTGGAAACACCATATATTTT
CDR3: CASSLGGASSGNTIYF

D: .
V: TRBV5-6
J: TRBJ2-2
size: .
length: 14
DNA: TGTGCCAGCAGCTTGGTGGCTGTCACCGGGGAGCTGTTTTTT
CDR3: CASSLVAVTGELFF

D: TRBD2
V: TRBV7-8
J: TRBJ2-5
size: once
length: 17
DNA: TGTGCCAGCAGCTTAGGTCCTAGCGGGGGGGCGGAGGAGACCCAGTACTTC
CDR3: CASSLGPSGGAEETQYF

D: .
V: TRBV5-8
J: TRBJ2-3
size: .
length: 15
DNA: TGTGCCAGCAGCCTTCGGGTCGGAGGCACAGATACGCAGTATTTT
CDR3: CASSLRVGGTDTQYF

D: TRBD1
V: TRBV20-1
J: TRBJ1-2
size: .
length: 11
DNA: TGCAGTGCTAGGACAGGGGGCGGCTACACCTTC
CDR3: CSARTGGGYTF

D: .
V: TRBV6-6
J: TRBJ2-4
size: .
length: 15
DNA: TGTGCCAGCAGTTACTCGAAGGGGCAGGGAAACATTCAGTACTTC
CDR3: CASSYSKGQGNIQYF

D: TRBD1
V: TRBV5-1
J: TRBJ1-1
size: .
length: 15
DNA: TGCGCCAGCAGCTCACAGGGGGATTCTATGACTGAAGCTTTCTTT
CDR3: CASSSQGDSMTEAFF

D: .
V: TRBV19
J: TRBJ1-2
size: .
length: 15
DNA: TGTGCCAGTAGTATATACGGGAGGAGCTCTAGTGGCTACACCTTC
CDR3: CASSIYGRSSSGYTF

D: .
V: TRBV28
J: TRBJ2-2
size: .
length: 14
DNA: TGTGCCAGCAGCCCCGTCAGGGTTGTCGGGGAGCTGTTTTTT
CDR3: CASSPVRVVGELFF

D: TRBD1
V: TRBV27
J: TRBJ1-5
size: once
length: 15
DNA: TGTGCCAGCAGTTACGCGGGACAGGGACCTCAGCCCCAGCATTTT
CDR3: CASSYAGQGPQPQHF

D: TRBD2
V: TRBV4-3
J: TRBJ2-5
size: .
length: 14
DNA: TGCGCCAGCAGCCAAGTTGGGGAGGGGGAGACCCAGTACTTC
CDR3: CASSQVGEGETQYF

D: .
V: TRBV11-2
J: TRBJ1-2
size: .
length: 14
DNA: TGTGCCAGCAGCTTTCAGATAGGAGTAAATGGCTACACCTTC
CDR3: CASSFQIGVNGYTF

D: TRBD2
V: TRBV27
J: TRBJ2-7
size: .
length: 15
DNA: TGTGCCAGCAGTCCTAGCGGGAGTGTCTCTTACGAGCAGTACTTC
CDR3: CASSPSGSVSYEQYF

D: TRBD1
V: TRBV27
J: TRBJ2-7
size: .
length: 16
DNA: TGTGCCAGCAGTTCTCCCTCTCCCGGGACAGGCTACGAGCAGTACTTC
CDR3: CASSSPSPGTGYEQYF

D: TRBD2
V: TRBV30
J: TRBJ2-7
size: .
length: 14
DNA: TGTGCCTGGAGTGGGGCGGGGGGGCTTCCCGAGCAGTACTTC
CDR3: CAWSGAGGLPEQYF

D: TRBD1
V: TRBV11-2
J: TRBJ2-5
size: .
length: 15
DNA: TGTGCCAGCAGCGACCTCCGGGACAGGTCCGGGACCCAGTACTTC
CDR3: CASSDLRDRSGTQYF

D: .
V: TRBV5-1
J: TRBJ2-2
size: .
length: 16
DNA: TGCGCCAGCAGCAGATCCCGGGACTTCTACACCGGGGAGCTGTTTTTT
CDR3: CASSRSRDFYTGELFF

D: .
V: TRBV19
J: TRBJ1-1
size: once
length: 13
DNA: TGTGCCAGTAGTGCTAATATGAACACTGAAGCTTTCTTT
CDR3: CASSANMNTEAFF

D: .
V: TRBV5-1
J: TRBJ1-4
size: .
length: 15
DNA: TGCGCCAGCAGCTCGACAGCCGCGGCTAATGAAAAACTGTTTTTT
CDR3: CASSSTAAANEKLFF

D: .
V: TRBV11-2
J: TRBJ1-3
size: .
length: 15
DNA: TGTGCCAGCAGCTCCGGACACGGAAGGGGAAACACCATATATTTT
CDR3: CASSSGHGRGNTIYF

D: TRBD1
V: TRBV28
J: TRBJ2-7
size: .
length: 16
DNA: TGTGCCAGCAACCGGGGGGACAGGGTCAACTCCTACGAGCAGTACTTC
CDR3: CASNRGDRVNSYEQYF

D: TRBD2
V: TRBV18
J: TRBJ2-2
size: .
length: 17
DNA: TGTGCCAGCTCACCACGGGGACGGGAGGTTAACACCGGGGAGCTGTTTTTT
CDR3: CASSPRGREVNTGELFF

D: .
V: TRBV19
J: TRBJ2-7
size: .
length: 15
DNA: TGTGCCAGTAGTACGGCACAGGGAGCAGAGTACGAGCAGTACTTC
CDR3: CASSTAQGAEYEQYF

D: TRBD1
V: TRBV7-9
J: TRBJ2-3
size: .
length: 16
DNA: TGTGCCAGCAGCTCATGGGACAGGGAGGGCACAGATACGCAGTATTTT
CDR3: CASSSWDREGTDTQYF

D: .
V: TRBV6-5
J: TRBJ2-7
size: .
length: 14
DNA: TGTGCCAGCAGTTACTCCCGGACAGCCTACGAGCAGTACTTC
CDR3: CASSYSRTAYEQYF

D: .
V: TRBV4-1
J: TRBJ2-5
size: once
length: 14
DNA: TGCGCCAGCAGCCAAGTGCTGGGAGCGCAGACCCAGTACTTC
CDR3: CASSQVLGAQTQYF

D: .
V: TRBV6-1
J: TRBJ2-1
size: .
length: 15
DNA: TGTGCCAGCAGTGTCGCCGGGACATCCTACAATGAGCAGTTCTTC
CDR3: CASSVAGTSYNEQFF

D: .
V: TRBV11-2
J: TRBJ1-4
size: few
length: 14
DNA: TGTGCCAGCAGCTTAGATCCAACGGGACATAAACTGTTTTTT
CDR3: CASSLDPTGHKLFF

D: TRBD2
V: TRBV7-3
J: TRBJ2-1
size: .
length: 14
DNA: TGTGCCAGCAGCTTAAAGCGGGAGGACAATGAGCAGTTCTTC
CDR3: CASSLKREDNEQFF

D: .
V: TRBV30
J: TRBJ2-7
size: once
length: 16
DNA: TGTGCCTGGAGTGCCCAACCACGCGGGGTTTCCTACGAGCAGTACTTC
CDR3: CAWSAQPRGVSYEQYF

D: TRBD1
V: TRBV9
J: TRBJ2-7
size: .
length: 15
DNA: TGTGCCAGCAGCACCCGAACAGGGGAACGCTACGAGCAGTACTTC
CDR3: CASSTRTGERYEQYF

D: TRBD1
V: TRBV2
J: TRBJ2-1
size: few
length: 18
DNA: TGTGCCAGCAGTCCCAACTTGGGGCCGGGACAGGGATCAAGTGAGCAGTTCTTC
CDR3: CASSPNLGPGQGSSEQFF

D: TRBD1
V: TRBV4-1
J: TRBJ1-5
size: .
length: 13
DNA: TGCGCCAGCAGCGGACAGGTGAATCAGCCCCAGCATTTT
CDR3: CASSGQVNQPQHF

D: .
V: TRBV18
J: TRBJ2-2
size: .
length: 15
DNA: TGTGCCAGCTCACCATTACAGGGGAACACCGGGGAGCTGTTTTTT
CDR3: CASSPLQGNTGELFF

D: TRBD2
V: TRBV2
J: TRBJ2-5
size: .
length: 13
DNA: TGTGCCAGTAGCAGCGGGAGAAGGGAGACCCAGTACTTC
CDR3: CASSSGRRETQYF

D: .
V: TRBV7-6
J: TRBJ1-1
size: .
length: 15
DNA: TGTGCCAGCAGCTTCCGACCGGGAATGAACACTGAAGCTTTCTTT
CDR3: CASSFRPGMNTEAFF

D: TRBD2
V: TRBV29-1
J: TRBJ2-3
size: .
length: 12
DNA: TGCAGCGTGACTAGCGGGAGGAATACGCAGTATTTT
CDR3: CSVTSGRNTQYF